This T cell receptor beta chain was retrieved from a study of blood T cell repertoires in COVID-19. Study-wide background: Italy, Spain and the United States were the sources of the convalescent and acute COVID-19 samples. T cells, B-cell-depleted T cells, or PBMCs provided the cDNA or gDNA that served as material.

V lost 2 bases to trimming and J lost 4 bases, with 14 bases between them. Germline V CDR1 and CDR2: LNHDA, SQIVND (reference sequence). CDR3 length: 15 residues. Authors' data handling: Amplifying reference gene primers gave estimates of nucleated cell counts. The protocol was immunoSEQ multiplex PCR, while the TCRdb copy is restricted to in-frame clones and leaves out a portion. The DNA gave D and trimming, while V, J and clone size come from that table. The profile shows approximately 100,000 clones, around nine tenths of them singletons. V usage is TRBV19 and J usage is TRBJ1-1, with a tentative D call TRBD1 (5 bases). The source material was peripheral blood. This clonotype was obtained from a woman older than 75 in a cohort sampled during active COVID-19. The CDR3 nucleotides are TGTGCCAGTAGTATATGGGGACGGGACTCCACTGAAGCTTTCTTT. Its protein product is CASSIWGRDSTEAFF. The entire variable domain, with the rest obtained from reference TRBV19 and TRBJ1-1, is as follows: DGGITQSPKYLFRKEGQNVTLSCEQNLNHDAMYWYRQDPGQGLRLIYYSQIVNDFQKGDIAEGYSVSREKKESFPLTVTSAQKNPTAFYLCASSIWGRDSTEAFFGQGTRLTVV.